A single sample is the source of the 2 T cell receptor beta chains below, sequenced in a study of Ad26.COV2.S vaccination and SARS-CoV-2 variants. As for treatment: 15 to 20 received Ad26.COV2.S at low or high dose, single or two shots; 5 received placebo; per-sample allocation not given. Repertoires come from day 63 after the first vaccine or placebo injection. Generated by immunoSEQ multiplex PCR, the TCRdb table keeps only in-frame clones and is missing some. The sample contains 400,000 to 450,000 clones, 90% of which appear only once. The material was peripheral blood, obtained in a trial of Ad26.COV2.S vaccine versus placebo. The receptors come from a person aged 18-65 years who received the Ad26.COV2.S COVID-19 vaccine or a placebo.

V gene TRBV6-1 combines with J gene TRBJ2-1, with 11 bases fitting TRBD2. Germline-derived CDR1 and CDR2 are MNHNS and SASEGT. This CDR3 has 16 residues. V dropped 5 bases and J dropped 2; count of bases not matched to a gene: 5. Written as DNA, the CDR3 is TGTGCCAGCAGTAAAGGACTAGCGGGCCCCTACAATGAGCAGTTCTTC. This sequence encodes CASSKGLAGPYNEQFF.

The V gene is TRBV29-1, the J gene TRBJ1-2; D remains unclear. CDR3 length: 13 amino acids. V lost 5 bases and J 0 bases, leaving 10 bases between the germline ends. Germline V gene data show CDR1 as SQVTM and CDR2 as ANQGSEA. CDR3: CSVNSEANYGYTF. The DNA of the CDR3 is TGCAGCGTTAATTCCGAAGCTAACTATGGCTACACCTTC.